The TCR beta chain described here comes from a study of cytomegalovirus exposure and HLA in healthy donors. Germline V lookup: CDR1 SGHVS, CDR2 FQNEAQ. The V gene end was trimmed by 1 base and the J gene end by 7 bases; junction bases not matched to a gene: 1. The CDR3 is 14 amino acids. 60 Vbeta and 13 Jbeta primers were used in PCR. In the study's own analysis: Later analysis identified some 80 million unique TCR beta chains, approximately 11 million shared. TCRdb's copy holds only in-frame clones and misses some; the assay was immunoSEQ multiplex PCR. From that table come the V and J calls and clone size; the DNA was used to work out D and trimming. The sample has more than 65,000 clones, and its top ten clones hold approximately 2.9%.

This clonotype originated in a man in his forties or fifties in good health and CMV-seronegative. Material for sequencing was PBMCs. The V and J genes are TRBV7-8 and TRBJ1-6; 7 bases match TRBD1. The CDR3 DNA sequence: TGTGCCAGCAGCTTAGTGACAGGGAATTCACCCCTCCACTTT. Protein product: CASSLVTGNSPLHF.